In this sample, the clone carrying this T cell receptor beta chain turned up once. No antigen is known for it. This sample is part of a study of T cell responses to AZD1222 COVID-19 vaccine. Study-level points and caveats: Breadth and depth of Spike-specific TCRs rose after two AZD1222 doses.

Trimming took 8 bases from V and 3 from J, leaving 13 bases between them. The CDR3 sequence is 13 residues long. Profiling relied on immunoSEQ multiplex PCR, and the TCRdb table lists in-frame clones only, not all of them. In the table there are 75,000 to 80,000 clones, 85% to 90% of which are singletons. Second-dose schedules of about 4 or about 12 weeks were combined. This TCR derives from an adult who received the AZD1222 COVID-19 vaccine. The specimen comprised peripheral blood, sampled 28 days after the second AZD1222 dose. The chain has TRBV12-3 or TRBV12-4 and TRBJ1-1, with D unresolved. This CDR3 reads CASVRVRHTEAFF. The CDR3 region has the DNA TGTGCCAGCGTTCGGGTTAGGCACACTGAAGCTTTCTTT.